This TCR beta chain came from a study of T cell responses to AZD1222 COVID-19 vaccine. Study-wide points: When two AZD1222 doses had been given, Spike-specific TCR breadth and depth rose. Among vaccine-associated CD4 TCRs, coverage spanned spike, with dominance at 160-218 and 743-854. Donors were mostly white British, more females; clonal diversity possibly underestimated.

As regards this clone: Its antigen is unknown. At one end the junction does not follow the germline gene, possibly because of a read error.

TCRdb's copy holds only in-frame clones and misses some; the assay was immunoSEQ multiplex PCR. The profile shows approximately 150,000 clones, 90% of them singletons. The germline V gene encodes CDR1 LNHDA and CDR2 SQIVND (reference sequence). The CDR3 loop spans 16 amino acids. Sequenced here: peripheral blood, sampled 28 days after the second AZD1222 dose. The chain combines TRBV19 with TRBJ2-5; D possibly matches TRBD1 or TRBD2 (5 bases each). The sequence was obtained from an adult who received the AZD1222 COVID-19 vaccine. CDR3: CASSIGTQPRRETQYF. The CDR3 DNA sequence: TGTGCCAGTAGCATAGGGACCCAACCGAGGAGAGAGACCCAGTACTTC.